This T cell receptor beta chain was sequenced during a study of CD8 T cells in ankylosing spondylitis. There are many counts of this clonotype. Its antigen is currently unknown. The CDR3 spans 14 residues. V dropped 5 bases and J dropped 0; count of bases not matched to a gene: 4. Germline CDR1 KGHSY, CDR2 FQNENV. Each CDR3 protein gets one entry after TCRdb re-called the 5' RACE reads with MiXCR. The sample carries roughly 130,000 distinct CDR3 sequences, approximately 8.4% recorded once. Study findings and constraints: Significant enrichment of disease-linked clones was reportedly seen in matched ankylosing spondylitis synovial fluid.

The sequenced sample was synovial fluid, either unsorted or a sorted T cell fraction (not recorded which). This receptor was identified in a male donor with ankylosing spondylitis. V gene TRBV16 combines with J gene TRBJ2-7, with TRBD1 matching over 7 bases. The CDR3 is CASSATGVSYEQYF. CDR3 DNA sequence: TGTGCCAGCAGCGCTACAGGGGTCTCCTACGAGCAGTACTTC.